The 17 T cell receptor beta chains given below trace back to one sample, sequenced in a study of shared clonotypes between healthy human individuals. Assay: immunoSEQ multiplex PCR; the TCRdb copy retains only in-frame clones and omits some. The sample has roughly 810,000 clones, about 96% seen once. Terminally differentiated effector memory CD45RA+ cells were excluded from the naive CD8 cells, which were CD45RO-negative and positively selected for CCR7. What was sequenced was naive CD8+ T cells sorted from blood. These receptor sequences come from a man between 25 and 39 years old in good health.

This rearrangement joins TRBV7-9 to TRBJ2-1; D may be TRBD1 (5 bases). CDR3 length: 13 residues. Trimming removed 6 bases from V and 3 bases from J, with 9 bases in between. Germline-derived CDR1 and CDR2 are SEHNR and FQNEAQ (reference sequence). The CDR3 bases are TGTGCCAGCAGGTCTAGGGGCTACAATGAGCAGTTCTTC. This encodes CASRSRGYNEQFF.

The gene calls are TRBV7-9 and TRBJ2-7, with D uncertain. This CDR3 is 14 amino acids long. V was pared by 5 bases and J by 2 bases, with 13 bases between. The germline CDR1 and CDR2 sequences are SEHNR and FQNEAQ (reference sequence). CDR3 amino acids: CASSPPQPPYEQYF. Written as DNA, the CDR3 is TGTGCCAGCAGCCCCCCCCAGCCCCCCTACGAGCAGTACTTC.

V and J are TRBV19 and TRBJ2-7; 13 nucleotides align to TRBD2. The CDR3 is 15 amino acids. Trimming took 4 bases from V and 1 from J; bases not matched to a gene: 1. CDR1 is LNHDA and CDR2 is SQIVND in the germline V gene (reference sequence). The CDR3 protein is CASSTGLAGSYEQYF. CDR3 nucleotide sequence: TGTGCCAGTAGTACGGGACTAGCGGGATCCTACGAGCAGTACTTC.

This clone was observed a single time. The chain recombines TRBV30 with TRBJ2-3; D is unresolved. Trimming removed 6 bases at V and 1 base at J, with 14 bases between. This CDR3 has 14 residues. In germline, CDR1 is GTSNPN, CDR2 SVGIG (reference sequence). This CDR3 reads CACQSRTRTDTQYF. In DNA form, the CDR3 reads TGTGCCTGCCAATCTAGGACCCGCACAGATACGCAGTATTTT.

The chain has TRBV7-6 and TRBJ2-1; weak D call: TRBD2 (5 bases). In germline, CDR1 is SGHVS, CDR2 FNYEAQ. V lost 7 bases and J lost 6, with 16 bases in between. The CDR3 extends over 14 amino acids. The CDR3 loop is CASKEALSGNEQFF. The CDR3 DNA reads as TGTGCCAGCAAGGAGGCCCTTAGTGGCAATGAGCAGTTCTTC. The full variable domain, rest sourced from reference TRBV7-6 and TRBJ2-1, is GAGVSQSPRYKVTKRGQDVALRCDPISGHVSLYWYRQALGQGPEFLTYFNYEAQQDKSGLPNDRFSAERPEGSISTLTIQRTEQRDSAMYRCASKEALSGNEQFFGPGTRLTVL.

This chain uses TRBV27 with TRBJ2-5, with 10 positions matching TRBD2. The CDR3 is made up of 16 amino acids. The J segment lost 2 bases and the V segment lost 2 bases, leaving 5 bases of the junction unmatched. In germline, CDR1 is MNHEY, CDR2 SMNVEV (reference sequence). The CDR3 DNA reads TGTGCCAGCAGTTTAGAAGCGGGAGGGAGGCAAGAGACCCAGTACTTC. Translated, it gives CASSLEAGGRQETQYF.

This rearrangement joins TRBV7-6 to TRBJ2-3; D gene unclear. V was clipped by 5 bases and J by 4 bases, with 10 bases between them. Germline-derived CDR1 and CDR2 are SGHVS and FNYEAQ. The CDR3 covers 13 residues. The chain's CDR3 is CASSLRSPDTQYF. CDR3 in DNA: TGTGCCAGCAGCCTCAGGAGCCCAGATACGCAGTATTTT.

The chain is built from TRBV11-2 and TRBJ2-1; 7 positions match TRBD1. Looked up from germline, CDR1 is SGHAT and CDR2 is FQNNGV. There are 15 residues in the CDR3. Losses at the gene ends were 5 bases for V and 1 base for J; bases not matched to a gene: 5. In DNA, the CDR3 is TGTGCCAGCAGCACCTACAGGGGTTCCTACAATGAGCAGTTCTTC. Amino acid sequence: CASSTYRGSYNEQFF.

The chain has TRBV19 and TRBJ2-1, with 8 bases lining up with TRBD2. Unmatched junction bases numbered 5, after V lost 3 bases and J lost 7 bases. The germline gives CDR1 LNHDA, CDR2 SQIVND (reference sequence). The CDR3 sequence is 14 residues long. The CDR3 nucleotides are TGTGCCAGTAGTATTACGGGAGGGCCGAATGAGCAGTTCTTC. Protein sequence: CASSITGGPNEQFF. The full variable domain, rest sourced from reference TRBV19 and TRBJ2-1, is DGGITQSPKYLFRKEGQNVTLSCEQNLNHDAMYWYRQDPGQGLRLIYYSQIVNDFQKGDIAEGYSVSREKKESFPLTVTSAQKNPTAFYLCASSITGGPNEQFFGPGTRLTVL.

This rearrangement joins TRBV28 to TRBJ2-1, with a possible D match to TRBD1 (6 bases). Trimming left V 3 bases short and J 7 bases short, with 10 bases between. This CDR3 is 13 amino acids long. Germline V gene lookup returns CDR1 MDHEN and CDR2 SYDVKM. The CDR3 DNA sequence: TGTGCCAGCAGTTTCCAGGGGTGGAATGAGCAGTTCTTC. Amino acid sequence: CASSFQGWNEQFF.

The chain recombines TRBV29-1 with TRBJ2-1; 12 bases fit TRBD1. The CDR3 is 16 residues long. Germline trimming cut 7 bases from V and 8 bases from J; bases unmatched to any gene: 15. Germline V lookup: CDR1 SQVTM, CDR2 ANQGSEA. In nucleotides, the CDR3 is TGCAGCGGCGCGATCGGGACAGGGGGCGGGTGGTATGAGCAGTTCTTC. Encoded protein: CSGAIGTGGGWYEQFF.

The rearrangement links TRBV7-8 to TRBJ1-5, with D maybe TRBD1 (6 bases). The CDR3 consists of 18 residues. V lost 0 bases to trimming and J lost 3 bases, with 18 bases between them. From germline, CDR1 is SGHVS and CDR2 FQNEAQ. CDR3 in DNA: TGTGCCAGCAGCTTAGCGGGGGTGCAGGGGATCATCAATCAGCCCCAGCATTTT. As protein: CASSLAGVQGIINQPQHF.

V is TRBV15 and J is TRBJ2-1; D not resolved. V was trimmed by 5 bases and J by 5 bases, leaving 7 bases between them. The CDR3 is 12 residues long. Per the germline V gene, CDR1 is LNHNV and CDR2 is YYDKDF (reference sequence). The CDR3 nucleotides are TGTGCCACCAGCGGCCGGAACAATGAGCAGTTCTTC. The encoded protein is CATSGRNNEQFF.

The chain links TRBV6-4 to TRBJ2-3, with TRBD1 as a possible D gene (6 bases). V dropped 5 bases and J dropped 2 bases, with 14 bases sitting between them. CDR1 is MRHNA, CDR2 SNTAGT, per germline. The CDR3 length is 15 residues. The CDR3: CASSIQGAATDTQYF. The CDR3 DNA follows: TGTGCCAGCAGTATACAGGGAGCGGCCACAGATACGCAGTATTTT.

The rearrangement joins TRBV7-2 to TRBJ2-3; D is unclear. This CDR3 has 13 amino acids. Germline assignment: CDR1 SGHTA and CDR2 FQGNSA. The germline V and J ends were trimmed by 1 base and 4 bases, with 6 bases remaining between them. Here the CDR3 DNA reads TGTGCCAGCAGCTTAGTAGGAGCAGATACGCAGTATTTT. Protein product: CASSLVGADTQYF.

V is TRBV7-8 and J is TRBJ2-7; a possible D gene is TRBD2 (7 bases). Germline lookup yields CDR1 SGHVS and CDR2 FQNEAQ. This CDR3 is 16 amino acids long. Trimming removed 1 base from V and 4 bases from J, with 17 bases in between. CDR3 bases: TGTGCCAGCAGCTTAGGGGGGCTAGCGGCCGATTACGAGCAGTACTTC. Translated: CASSLGGLAADYEQYF.

Concerning this clone itself: Different DNA sequences within this sample yield the same CDR3. The rearrangement uses TRBV5-1 and TRBJ2-7; D remains unclear. V dropped 0 bases and J dropped 1 base, with 8 bases sitting between them. CDR1 and CDR2 (germline): SGHRS, YFSETQ. This CDR3 contains 14 residues. DNA of the CDR3: TGCGCCAGCAGCTTGGCCTCGGGTTCCTACGAGCAGTACTTC. Amino acid sequence: CASSLASGSYEQYF.